The sequence of this T cell receptor (beta chain) was determined in a study of shared clonotypes between healthy human individuals. Assay used: immunoSEQ multiplex PCR; TCRdb lists only in-frame clones, some missing. The sample holds approximately 500,000 clones, about four fifths seen once. This CDR3 is built from 15 residues. V lost 0 bases to trimming and J lost 3 bases, with 12 bases between them. Per germline, CDR1 SGHRS and CDR2 YFSETQ. The receptor comes from a woman between 40 and 55 years old in good health. Some clones in this sample may be carry-over from other donors' samples. The chain carries TRBV5-1 and TRBJ1-1, with D perhaps matching TRBD1 (6 bases). Sequencing used PBMCs. CDR3 in amino acids: CASSLGQGRYTEAFF. CDR3 coding DNA: TGCGCCAGCAGCTTGGGCCAGGGGAGGTACACTGAAGCTTTCTTT.